The 8 T cell receptor beta chains reported below all come from one sample, sequenced in a study of cytomegalovirus exposure and HLA in healthy donors. Vbeta (60) and Jbeta (13) primers were used in the PCR. TCRdb keeps only in-frame clones here, not all; method: immunoSEQ multiplex PCR. Here the sample spans 100,000 to 150,000 clones, 75% to 85% being singletons. The sample comprised PBMCs. The receptors were gathered from a girl under 10 years old in good health and CMV-seronegative.

The gene calls are TRBV10-3 and TRBJ1-2; a possible D gene is TRBD1 (6 bases). CDR3 size: 13 residues. Germline CDR1 and CDR2: ENHRY and SYGVKD. The V end was cut by 10 bases, the J end by 2 bases, with 14 bases between. DNA for the CDR3: TGTGCCACCAATACAGGGAACAACTATGGCTACACCTTC. Translated: CATNTGNNYGYTF.

This clone was picked up one time. The chain joins TRBV2 to TRBJ2-3; 7 nucleotides line up with TRBD1. The CDR3 consists of 14 residues. Germline V gene lookup returns CDR1 SNHLY and CDR2 FYNNEI. V trimming: 7 bases; J trimming: 2 bases; junction bases outside the gene matches: 6. The CDR3 loop is CASTRDSSTDTQYF. DNA for the CDR3: TGTGCCAGCACCCGGGACAGTTCCACAGATACGCAGTATTTT.

This clone was detected only once. The chain has TRBV6-6 and TRBJ1-2; 7 bases line up with TRBD1. CDR3 length equals 15 residues. The V segment lost 5 bases and the J segment 0 bases; nucleotides outside the gene matches: 6. From germline, CDR1 is MNHNY and CDR2 SVGAGI (reference sequence). Here the CDR3 DNA reads TGTGCCAGCAGTCCCACAGGGGTAGCTAACTATGGCTACACCTTC. Its translation: CASSPTGVANYGYTF.

The rearrangement uses TRBV28 and TRBJ2-7; D unresolved. CDR1 MDHEN and CDR2 SYDVKM come from the germline V gene. This CDR3 contains 12 residues. With 1 base removed from V and 3 bases from J, the gap between germline ends came to 4 bases. The CDR3 region has the DNA TGTGCCAGCAGTTTATCTCGCTACGAGCAGTACTTC. The encoded protein is CASSLSRYEQYF. The whole variable domain, remainder taken from reference TRBV28 and TRBJ2-7, is DVKVTQSSRYLVKRTGEKVFLECVQDMDHENMFWYRQDPGLGLRLIYFSYDVKMKEKGDIPEGYSVSREKKERFSLILESASTNQTSMYLCASSLSRYEQYFGPGTRLTVT.

This chain links TRBV28 with TRBJ1-5; TRBD1 agrees at 9 bases. Germline loops: CDR1 MDHEN, CDR2 SYDVKM. This CDR3 is 13 amino acids long. Trimming took 6 bases from V and 9 from J; bases not matched to a gene: 6. CDR3 in amino acids: CASRGQGEWPQHF. DNA for the CDR3: TGTGCCAGCAGGGGACAGGGCGAATGGCCCCAGCATTTT.

The chain recombines TRBV4-3 with TRBJ1-2; D gene uncertain. Per the germline V gene, CDR1 is LGHNA and CDR2 is YSLEER. This CDR3 contains 15 residues. The V gene lost 0 bases and the J gene lost 1 base, with 9 bases spanning the gap. DNA of the CDR3: TGCGCCAGCAGCCAAGAAGAGGGCTATAACTATGGCTACACCTTC. It translates to CASSQEEGYNYGYTF.

The chain is built from TRBV6-1 and TRBJ1-1, with no clear D. The germline V and J ends were trimmed by 6 bases and 1 base, with 9 bases remaining between them. The CDR3 runs 13 residues. Per germline, CDR1 MNHNS and CDR2 SASEGT. The CDR3 nucleotides read TGTGCCAGCAGCTGGACTGGGAACACTGAAGCTTTCTTT. Translation: CASSWTGNTEAFF.

This sequence joins TRBV11-2 and TRBJ2-2, with 7 positions matching TRBD1. The ends lost 0 bases at V and 11 bases at J; junction bases unmatched: 12. The length of the CDR3 is 16 residues. Germline V lookup: CDR1 SGHAT, CDR2 FQNNGV. This CDR3 is CASSLDPGQAFYELFF. The CDR3 bases are TGTGCCAGCAGCTTAGATCCCGGACAGGCTTTCTACGAGCTGTTTTTT.